This T cell receptor beta chain was identified during a study of blood T cells in healthy people across ages. It was with a sample-barcoded 5' primer and a J-beta primer mix that a second PCR of about 6 to 11 cycles was run. One entry per CDR3 protein, called by TCRdb with MiXCR from the 5' RACE reads. The sample yields about 1.4 million distinct CDR3 sequences, approximately 60% seen once. Every donor gave 8.5 to 10 milliliters of peripheral blood. The CDR3 has 15 amino acids. V was trimmed by 3 bases and J by 3 bases, leaving 13 bases between them. Germline V CDR1 and CDR2: LGHNA, YSLEER. The sample comprised blood. This chain links TRBV4-3 with TRBJ2-3; D may correspond to TRBD1 or TRBD2 (6 bases each). This sequence was found in a man aged 18-30 years in good health. For the CDR3, the DNA is TGCGCCAGCAGCCATGATGGGGGGCCGACAGATACGCAGTATTTT. Translation: CASSHDGGPTDTQYF.